The 28 T cell receptor beta chains below come from one sample, sequenced in a study of blood T cell repertoires in COVID-19. TCRdb keeps only in-frame clones here, not all; method: immunoSEQ multiplex PCR. In the table there are a few hundred thousand clones, 70% to 90% of which are singletons. Sequencing used peripheral blood. The receptors were gathered from a man aged 35-49 years with acute or convalescent COVID-19.

The CDR3 sequence is CASGERRSETQYF. CDR3 in DNA: TGTGCCAGCGGAGAGCGGAGGTCGGAGACCCAGTACTTC. The chain uses TRBV2 and TRBJ2-5; the D gene is possibly TRBD2 (5 bases). Trimming left V 8 bases short and J 5 bases short, with 15 bases between. CDR3 length: 13 amino acids. The germline CDR1 and CDR2 sequences are SNHLY and FYNNEI.

The chain's CDR3 is CASSLLAGEIYEQYF. In DNA form, the CDR3 reads TGCGCCAGCAGCTTACTAGCGGGAGAGATTTACGAGCAGTACTTC. The chain couples TRBV5-1 to TRBJ2-7; TRBD2 agrees at 11 bases. Losses at the gene ends were 2 bases for V and 4 bases for J; bases not matched to a gene: 5. Germline CDR1 is SGHRS and CDR2 is YFSETQ. This CDR3 comprises 15 residues.

This chain joins TRBV10-3 and TRBJ2-2; 7 nucleotides agree with TRBD1. The CDR3 length is 15 residues. After removal of 10 bases from V and 2 bases from J, the junction contained 10 bases not matched to a gene. The germline V gene has CDR1 ENHRY and CDR2 SYGVKD. CDR3 DNA sequence: TGTGCCACGAAATACCGGGACAGTAACACCGGGGAGCTGTTTTTT. The encoded protein is CATKYRDSNTGELFF.

The V gene is TRBV28, the J gene TRBJ1-1, with TRBD1 identical over 8 bases. The V gene end was trimmed by 5 bases and the J gene end by 1 base; junction bases not matched to a gene: 3. CDR3 length: 14 residues. Germline CDR1 and CDR2: MDHEN and SYDVKM. CDR3 loop: CASSVDRENTEAFF. CDR3 sequence (DNA): TGTGCCAGCAGTGTGGACAGGGAGAACACTGAAGCTTTCTTT.

This chain links TRBV3-1 (or the pseudogene TRBV3-2) with TRBJ2-7; D ambiguous. The CDR3 is 11 amino acids. Germline V gives CDR1 LGHDT, CDR2 YNNKEL (reference sequence). V shed 4 bases and J shed 4 bases, with 5 bases lying between them. The DNA for the CDR3 is TGTGCCAGCAGCCTCATGTACGAGCAGTACTTC. Translation: CASSLMYEQYF.

The chain links TRBV2 to TRBJ2-1; D is possibly TRBD2 (6 bases). Germline assignment: CDR1 SNHLY and CDR2 FYNNEI. V was clipped by 3 bases and J by 3 bases, with 15 bases between them. The CDR3 has 16 amino acids. The CDR3 sequence is CASSDPGRRGYNEQFF. The CDR3 DNA is TGTGCCAGCAGTGATCCCGGGCGGAGGGGCTACAATGAGCAGTTCTTC.

The chain carries TRBV12-3 or TRBV12-4 and TRBJ1-5, with TRBD1 matching over 8 bases. The CDR3 has 13 residues. Trimming removed 8 bases from V and 7 bases from J; junction bases left unmatched: 7. The CDR3 is CASQGQVFQPQHF. The CDR3 DNA sequence: TGTGCCAGCCAGGGACAGGTCTTCCAGCCCCAGCATTTT.

The chain employs TRBV19 and TRBJ1-2, with TRBD1 identical over 8 bases. Trimming at V came to 1 base and at J to 6 bases, leaving 7 bases not matched to a gene. The germline V gene encodes CDR1 LNHDA and CDR2 SQIVND (reference sequence). This CDR3 region has 15 residues. CDR3 DNA sequence: TGTGCCAGTAGTATAGTCCAGGGGGCAGGCGATGGCTACACCTTC. Protein sequence: CASSIVQGAGDGYTF.

The chain joins TRBV3-1 (or the pseudogene TRBV3-2) to TRBJ2-7; no clear D gene. CDR3 length: 15 amino acids. Trimming removed 3 bases from V and 6 bases from J, with 18 bases in between. Germline CDR1 LGHDT, CDR2 YNNKEL (reference sequence). The CDR3 DNA follows: TGTGCCAGCAGCCAGCCCGGGTCTCGATCGGGCGAGCAGTACTTC. This translates into CASSQPGSRSGEQYF.

This clone was observed a single time. The J gene is TRBJ2-2, the V gene TRBV5-4; 9 bases are a match to TRBD1. Trimming took 2 bases from V and 4 from J; bases not matched to a gene: 3. The germline V gene encodes CDR1 SGHNT and CDR2 YYREEE (reference sequence). CDR3 length equals 15 residues. The CDR3 sequence: CASSLQGAGTGELFF. The CDR3 DNA is TGTGCCAGCAGCTTACAGGGGGCGGGCACCGGGGAGCTGTTTTTT.

The rearrangement uses TRBV28 and TRBJ1-3; 8 bases are a match to TRBD1. Trimming at V came to 7 bases and at J to 2 bases, leaving 10 bases not matched to a gene. CDR3 length: 16 amino acids. Germline lookup yields CDR1 MDHEN and CDR2 SYDVKM. This chain's CDR3 is CASMSSGGAPGNTIYF. DNA for the CDR3: TGTGCCAGCATGTCTTCAGGGGGCGCCCCTGGAAACACCATATATTTT.

This chain uses TRBV29-1 with TRBJ2-3; D remains ambiguous. V lost 4 bases and J lost 9, with 11 bases in between. The V gene's germline CDR1 is SQVTM and CDR2 ANQGSEA. The CDR3 contains 11 residues. CDR3 region: CSVAPPRTQYF. The CDR3 DNA sequence: TGCAGCGTTGCCCCTCCTAGGACGCAGTATTTT.

The chain employs TRBV11-2 and TRBJ2-5; 11 bases fit TRBD2. CDR1 is SGHAT, CDR2 FQNNGV, per germline. CDR3 length: 16 amino acids. With 2 bases clipped from V and 3 bases from J, the junction kept 5 bases outside the gene matches. DNA for the CDR3: TGTGCCAGCAGCTTACTAGCGGGGGGCATGGAAGAGACCCAGTACTTC. Its translation is CASSLLAGGMEETQYF.

The chain carries TRBV10-3 and TRBJ2-7; weak D call: TRBD1 (6 bases). The CDR3 is 14 residues long. Looked up from germline, CDR1 is ENHRY and CDR2 is SYGVKD. V shed 2 bases and J shed 2 bases, with 10 bases lying between them. The CDR3 sequence is CAISETQGTYEQYF. CDR3 nucleotide sequence: TGTGCCATCAGTGAGACCCAGGGGACCTACGAGCAGTACTTC.

On this clone itself: Other DNA variants within this sample encode the same CDR3. J is TRBJ1-1 and V is TRBV19; weak D call: TRBD1 (6 bases). The length of the CDR3 is 13 residues. V was cut by 4 bases and J by 8 bases, with 14 bases left in between. The germline V gene has CDR1 LNHDA and CDR2 SQIVND (reference sequence). For the CDR3, the DNA is TGTGCCAGTAGTACTCAAACAGGGACGGAAGCTTTCTTT. Encoded protein: CASSTQTGTEAFF.

The CDR3 bases are TGTGCCAGCAGTTTGGGCCAGGTCTACGAGCAGTACTTC. Protein sequence: CASSLGQVYEQYF. The chain combines TRBV28 with TRBJ2-7; D call uncertain. The length of the CDR3 is 13 residues. V lost 3 bases and J 3 bases, leaving 9 bases between the germline ends. Germline-derived CDR1 and CDR2 are MDHEN and SYDVKM.

The chain carries TRBV13 and TRBJ2-7, with 9 bases lining up with TRBD2. This CDR3 contains 14 residues. CDR1 and CDR2 from the germline V gene are PRHDT and FYEKMQ (reference sequence). The V and J ends lost 4 bases and 2 bases, in that order; junction bases with no gene match: 3. Written as DNA, the CDR3 is TGTGCCAGCAGCTCCGGGACTAGCCCCTACGAGCAGTACTTC. Its translation: CASSSGTSPYEQYF.

Concerning this clone itself: The same CDR3 also results from other DNA sequences found in this sample. This rearrangement joins TRBV5-4 to TRBJ2-7, with D possibly TRBD1 on 6 matching bases. The germline CDR1 and CDR2 sequences are SGHNT and YYREEE (reference sequence). The CDR3 loop spans 13 amino acids. Trimming pared 1 base from V and 1 base from J, leaving 6 bases between. CDR3 sequence: CASSLQGSYEQYF. CDR3 sequence (DNA): TGTGCCAGCAGCTTGCAGGGGTCCTACGAGCAGTACTTC.

This clone was detected only once. V usage is TRBV4-1 and J usage is TRBJ1-6, with D maybe TRBD1 (5 bases). Germline V CDR1 and CDR2: MGHRA, YSYEKL. V was pared by 0 bases and J by 10 bases, with 13 bases between. There are 15 residues in the CDR3. CDR3 protein: CASSQDRGVGSPLHF. CDR3 DNA sequence: TGCGCCAGCAGCCAAGATCGGGGGGTAGGGTCACCCCTCCACTTT.

This clone has only one observation. The chain employs TRBV2 and TRBJ2-1, with 15 bases that match TRBD2. The CDR3 is made up of 13 amino acids. The J segment lost 11 bases and the V segment lost 6 bases, leaving 2 bases of the junction unmatched. From germline, CDR1 is SNHLY and CDR2 FYNNEI. Here the CDR3 DNA reads TGTGCCAGCAGAGGGACTAGCGGGGGGAAGCAGTTCTTC. Amino acids: CASRGTSGGKQFF.

The chain recombines TRBV7-2 with TRBJ1-2; no definite D call. This CDR3 region has 14 residues. The germline gives CDR1 SGHTA, CDR2 FQGNSA. Trimming left V 2 bases short and J 8 bases short, with 15 bases between. CDR3 region: CASSLSPGSKGYTF. For the CDR3, the DNA is TGTGCCAGCAGCTTATCGCCAGGTTCGAAAGGCTACACCTTC.

The chain has TRBV28 and TRBJ1-4; maybe TRBD1 (6 bases). Trimming shortened V by 6 bases and J by 5 bases, and 10 bases separated the two germline ends. The CDR3 is 13 amino acids. Germline CDR1 MDHEN, CDR2 SYDVKM. The DNA for the CDR3 is TGTGCCAGCAGGGGGACACTGAATGAAAAACTGTTTTTT. Amino acid sequence: CASRGTLNEKLFF.

The chain has TRBV6-2 or TRBV6-3 and TRBJ2-5; possible D gene TRBD1, 5 bases. The CDR3 length is 12 residues. The germline CDR1 and CDR2 sequences are MNHEY and SVGEGT. Trimming removed 5 bases at V and 10 bases at J, with 14 bases between. For the CDR3, the DNA is TGTGCCAGCAGTCAGGGCCCCAGCGACCAGTACTTC. Its protein product is CASSQGPSDQYF.

This clone was counted many times. V and J are TRBV6-5 and TRBJ1-6, with a tentative D call TRBD1 (6 bases). V lost 5 bases, J lost 9 bases, and 17 bases lay in between. CDR1 and CDR2 (germline): MNHEY, SVGAGI. The CDR3 extends over 15 amino acids. The CDR3 loop reads CASSSGTGTGSPLHF. DNA for the CDR3: TGTGCCAGCAGTAGTGGTACAGGGACGGGTTCACCCCTCCACTTT.

This CDR3 is CASSHLDRGWNEQFF. The DNA for the CDR3 is TGTGCCAGCAGCCACTTGGACAGGGGGTGGAATGAGCAGTTCTTC. The chain couples TRBV3-1 (or the pseudogene TRBV3-2) to TRBJ2-1; 10 nucleotides agree with TRBD1. The V segment lost 3 bases and the J segment 7 bases; nucleotides outside the gene matches: 6. Germline-derived CDR1 and CDR2 are LGHDT and YNNKEL (reference sequence). The CDR3 totals 15 residues.

V and J are TRBV27 and TRBJ2-6, with D unclear. The germline V gene has CDR1 MNHEY and CDR2 SMNVEV (reference sequence). The CDR3 runs 13 residues. The ends were cut back, 6 bases at V and 0 bases at J, with 3 bases in the middle. In DNA, the CDR3 is TGTGCCAGCAGCTACTCTGGGGCCAACGTCCTGACTTTC. This codes for CASSYSGANVLTF.

This rearrangement joins TRBV25-1 to TRBJ2-2, with TRBD2 matching over 10 bases. With V trimmed by 2 bases and J by 1 base, 7 bases remained unmatched. Germline assignment: CDR1 MGHDK and CDR2 SYGVNS. This CDR3 is 18 amino acids long. CDR3 in amino acids: CASSERSSGSWNTGELFF. The CDR3 DNA reads as TGTGCCAGCAGTGAAAGGTCTAGCGGGAGTTGGAACACCGGGGAGCTGTTTTTT.

The V and J genes are TRBV11-3 and TRBJ1-5; a possible D gene is TRBD1 (5 bases). This CDR3 contains 17 residues. The V gene's germline CDR1 is SGHNT and CDR2 YENEEA. V was trimmed by 1 base and J by 5 bases, leaving 18 bases between them. Here the CDR3 reads CASSLGTGKRNYQPQHF. CDR3 bases: TGTGCCAGCAGCTTAGGTACAGGAAAGCGAAATTATCAGCCCCAGCATTTT. Full variable domain (rest looked up from reference TRBV11-3 and TRBJ1-5): EAGVVQSPRYKIIEKKQPVAFWCNPISGHNTLYWYLQNLGQGPELLIRYENEEAVDDSQLPKDRFSAERLKGVDSTLKIQPAELGDSAVYLCASSLGTGKRNYQPQHFGDGTRLSIL.